This T cell receptor (beta chain) derives from a study of prognosis after radiotherapy for stage I lung cancer (dated by TCRdb to 2020 to 2022). Study-wide context: Fewer than 20 stage I NSCLC patients were enrolled in Nanjing, China, between 2018 and 2019. Among the enrolled patients, some 15 had newly diagnosed primary stage I lung tumors, while 4 or 5 had oligometastatic NSCLC following surgical resection of the primary tumor. All patients were considered medically inoperable, owing to comorbidities in 11 to 13 and refusal of surgery in about seven. The cohort was made up of 13 men and roughly six women, with a median age of around 78 years and an age range of roughly 53 to 95 years. Eleven to twelve patients had adenocarcinoma and seven had squamous cell carcinoma as the tumor histology. SBRT was given in 3 to 5 fractions with a biologically effective dose of at least 100 Gy, using image-guided IMRT or VMAT. No patient received concurrent therapy alongside SBRT. Four of the 19 patients developed distant metastases after SBRT, at a median of roughly seven months; the other 15 showed no significant progression. Peripheral blood TCR beta repertoires were profiled in stage I NSCLC patients before and after stereotactic body radiotherapy, and the study then linked these repertoires to distant failure. For each of the roughly 19 patients, one blood sample was taken before SBRT and one after, so the study sequenced around 40 samples in total. Here is what the overall study found, with its caveats: Post-SBRT Shannon entropy and its change from baseline were lower in patients who developed distant metastases; baseline Shannon entropy was not associated with metastases. After SBRT, the number of unique TCR clones decreased (median roughly 9,900 before versus 6,500 to 7,000 after; Wilcoxon paired P=0.011). TRBV and TRBJ usage frequencies reportedly differed by metastasis status, in two V genes at baseline and in roughly ten V and two J genes after SBRT. Limitations of the study included a small cohort and short follow-up, and the study findings need independent validation. Whether the expanded TCR clones were tumor-specific was not determined. None of the reported P values were adjusted for multiple comparisons.

The CDR3 has 14 amino acids, counting the end cysteine and phenylalanine. Kept here is only the CDR3 DNA, which spans 42 bases and is read in frame from base 1. V loses 5 bases of germline sequence and J loses 0 bases, and the interval between the two ends is 10 bases. Looking up the germline V gene yields CDR1 MRHNA and CDR2 SNTAGT. The TCR beta CDR3 region was amplified from genomic DNA by two rounds of multiplex PCR. In the first round of PCR, primers specific to each TRBV and TRBJ gene were used, and the primer sequences are filed in Chinese patent CN105087789A. Universal primers were used in the second round of PCR. The Roche High Pure PCR Template Preparation Kit was used to extract genomic DNA from frozen PBMCs. Libraries were sequenced paired-end with 151 bp reads on an Illumina HiSeq 3000. In the original analysis: CutAdapt was used to discard raw reads that did not contain the multiplex PCR primer sequences. High-quality paired reads were merged into contigs with PEAR. TRB V, D and J gene segments were assigned to each contig with MiXCR by alignment to reference sequences. CDR3 sequences were clustered by base quality and sequence similarity to remove sequencing errors. Diversity was calculated as Shannon entropy divided by the natural log of the number of productive TCR sequences. To get clonality, Shannon entropy was divided by the natural log of the number of unique clonotypes, and that result was subtracted from one. Using the Youden index from ROC curves, the researchers picked the repertoire-metric cut-offs for progression-free survival, and all analyses were carried out in R 3.5.3. In-frame beta chains were kept once TCRdb had trimmed the public reads at Q25 with fastp and called clones with MiXCR. Identical CDR3 protein sequences are pooled into one entry, listed with their most common genes and DNA. TCRdb assigned the V and J calls; the authors' analysis was not used. This sample has fewer than 35,000 distinct CDR3 sequences in its table, and roughly 31% of those were observed once. In total, the top ten clones hold 12% of the sample.

Concerning this clonotype itself: There is no known antigen for this receptor. A far larger clone lies a single base away; this is likely a read error.

A history of other malignancies or of prior chemotherapy or radiotherapy was absent in all patients, and node-negative disease was shown on CT and PET/CT in all patients. At each of the two time points, 5 to 6 milliliters of peripheral venous blood were collected into EDTA tubes. PBMCs were isolated by Ficoll-Paque Plus density-gradient centrifugation. Right after collection, samples were kept at -80 degrees C until analysis. The source is a donor older than 45 with non-small cell lung cancer. Source: PBMCs, taken before or after stereotactic body radiation therapy (not recorded which). The chain employs TRBV6-4 and TRBJ1-1, with the identity of the D gene unclear. The bases read TGTGCCAGCAGTTTCAGCACCGTGAACACTGAAGCTTTCTTT. Translated, this gives CASSFSTVNTEAFF.